The sequence of this T cell receptor beta chain was determined in a study of blood T cell repertoires in COVID-19. This clone was seen a single time. Germline V gene lookup returns CDR1 ENHRY and CDR2 SYGVKD. The CDR3 has 14 amino acids. V gave up 3 bases and J gave up 0 bases, with 9 bases separating them. Authors' data handling: Estimated nucleated cell counts came from reference gene primer amplification. Repertoires were generated with immunoSEQ multiplex PCR, while TCRdb's copy carries only in-frame clones and drops some. V and J calls and clone size come straight from that table; D and trimming were deduced from the DNA. The table shows 250,000 to 300,000 clones, with around 83% occurring only once.

This chain uses TRBV10-3 with TRBJ2-7; D might be TRBD1 (5 bases). Sequencing was done on a sample of peripheral blood. The sequence was collected from a man aged 18-30 years with active or convalescent COVID-19. CDR3 coding DNA: TGTGCCATCAGTGACGCAGGGAACTCCTACGAGCAGTACTTC. This sequence encodes CAISDAGNSYEQYF.